Listed here is a single TCR beta chain. The data derive from a study of shared clonotypes between healthy human individuals. TCRdb keeps only in-frame clones here, not all; method: immunoSEQ multiplex PCR. Among a few million clones, over 90% were seen once, and the ten largest hold about 0.41%. This CDR3 is built from 16 residues. V lost 3 bases to trimming and J lost 0 bases, with 12 bases between them. CDR1 and CDR2 (germline): MDHEN, SYDVKM. Sequenced input: naive CD4+ T cells from PBMCs. Sample subset: CD45RA+ positively selected. The clonotype comes from a man aged 18-30 years in good health. Some clones in this sample may be carry-over from other donors' samples. The V call is TRBV28, the J call TRBJ1-5; D gene uncertain. CDR3 sequence (DNA): TGTGCCAGCAGTTTCCCGAGGATCGGTAGCAATCAGCCCCAGCATTTT. Amino acids: CASSFPRIGSNQPQHF.